Detailed here is one TCR beta chain. What it recognizes is unknown. These data are taken from a study of radiotherapy plus CTLA-4 blockade in lung cancer. Clones were sequenced by immunoSEQ multiplex PCR, and TCRdb holds only the in-frame ones, with some missing. The sample shows 71,000 or so clones, around 87% of them seen only once. Study-level results: It was early blood T cell clone dynamics, with interferon-beta, that reportedly best predicted response.

The germline CDR1 and CDR2 sequences are SGHTA and FQGNSA. The CDR3 is 14 amino acids. Germline trimming cut 4 bases from V and 7 bases from J; bases unmatched to any gene: 10. This clonotype was obtained from a human donor with non-small cell lung cancer who had stable disease on radiotherapy plus ipilimumab. The chain combines TRBV7-2 with TRBJ2-7; 7 nucleotides match TRBD2. Sample: peripheral blood, taken from a patient treated with radiotherapy plus ipilimumab. CDR3 protein: CASSSQGGPGEQYF. The CDR3 bases are TGTGCCAGCAGCTCTCAGGGAGGGCCGGGTGAGCAGTACTTC.